A single sample gave rise to the 30 T cell receptor beta chains below, sequenced in a study of T cell responses to AZD1222 COVID-19 vaccine (dated by TCRdb to about 2021). Library generation was performed with the immunoSEQ multiplex PCR assay. Entries here come from immuneACCESS through TCRdb and include only in-frame sequences with V and J called. Some clones fail to appear in such tables; in the studies checked, an unresolved V gene covers under half of the shortfall, and the cause of the remainder is unknown. The sample includes some 99,000 clones, with over 75% observed a single time. The ten largest clones add up to under 20% of the sample. The time point label for this specimen denotes: baseline before first vaccination. Sequences were derived from peripheral blood, sampled on day 0 of AZD1222 vaccination. The source of these receptors is an adult in good health.

This clone came up once. The chain is built from TRBV5-4 and TRBJ2-2; no clear D. Germline V gene lookup returns CDR1 SGHNT and CDR2 YYREEE (reference sequence). Deletions cut 0 bases from V and 8 bases from J, with 8 bases between. The CDR3 is made up of 13 amino acids. The CDR3 here is CASSLDPRGELFF. CDR3 in DNA: TGTGCCAGCAGCTTGGACCCTCGGGGGGAGCTGTTTTTT.

The V call is TRBV6-5, the J call TRBJ2-1; tentatively, D is TRBD2 (6 bases). The CDR3 extends over 15 amino acids. Deletions cut 2 bases from V and 5 bases from J, with 13 bases between. The germline gives CDR1 MNHEY, CDR2 SVGAGI. The CDR3 DNA follows: TGTGCCAGCAGTTACCCGGCGGGGAGAAACAATGAGCAGTTCTTC. This encodes CASSYPAGRNNEQFF.

This clone was seen a handful of times. The rearrangement links TRBV5-1 to TRBJ2-1; 7 bases agree with TRBD2. The CDR3 is 15 amino acids. The V and J ends lost 0 bases and 9 bases, in that order; junction bases with no gene match: 9. Germline loops: CDR1 SGHRS, CDR2 YFSETQ. As DNA, the CDR3 is TGCGCCAGCAGCTTGGCCTTGGCGGGAGCAAGTGAGCAGTTCTTC. The encoded protein is CASSLALAGASEQFF.

The chain combines TRBV28 with TRBJ1-3; TRBD1 might be the D (6 bases). Trimming pared 3 bases from V and 2 bases from J, leaving 38 bases between. This CDR3 is 24 amino acids long. Germline V gene data show CDR1 as MDHEN and CDR2 as SYDVKM. The chain's CDR3 is CASSFLLFVHGEKAGHGTGNTIYF. CDR3 nucleotide sequence: TGTGCCAGCAGTTTCTTGTTGTTCGTTCACGGGGAAAAAGCGGGACACGGGACTGGAAACACCATATATTTT. Full variable domain (missing parts from reference TRBV28 and TRBJ1-3): DVKVTQSSRYLVKRTGEKVFLECVQDMDHENMFWYRQDPGLGLRLIYFSYDVKMKEKGDIPEGYSVSREKKERFSLILESASTNQTSMYLCASSFLLFVHGEKAGHGTGNTIYFGEGSWLTVV.

The CDR3 region has the DNA TGTGCCAGCAGCTTCGAGACCCTCTATCAGTATTTT. This sequence encodes CASSFETLYQYF. This chain connects TRBV11-1 to TRBJ2-3; D is unclear. The germline gives CDR1 SGHAT, CDR2 FQDESV (reference sequence). V lost 3 bases, J lost 12 bases, and 13 bases lay in between. The CDR3 is 12 amino acids. Drawing the rest from reference TRBV11-1 and TRBJ2-3, the complete variable domain is EAEVAQSPRYKITEKSQAVAFWCDPISGHATLYWYRQILGQGPELLVQFQDESVVDDSQLPKDRFSAERLKGVDSTLKIQPAELGDSAMYLCASSFETLYQYFGPGTRLTVL.

The rearrangement joins TRBV4-2 to TRBJ2-2, with TRBD1 identical over 7 bases. The CDR3 is 16 amino acids. With 1 base clipped from V and 1 base from J, the junction kept 3 bases outside the gene matches. Germline-derived CDR1 and CDR2 are LGHNA and YNFKEQ. The CDR3 protein is CASSQVQGLNTGELFF. CDR3 nucleotide sequence: TGTGCCAGCAGCCAAGTACAGGGGCTGAACACCGGGGAGCTGTTTTTT.

This clone was picked up one time. The genes are TRBV3-1 (or the pseudogene TRBV3-2) and TRBJ1-2; D remains ambiguous. The V end lost 2 bases, the J end lost 3 bases, and 7 bases lay between the germline ends. Per germline, CDR1 LGHDT and CDR2 YNNKEL (reference sequence). This CDR3 has 13 residues. The CDR3 sequence: CASSQISDYGYTF. CDR3 nucleotide sequence: TGTGCCAGCAGCCAAATAAGTGACTATGGCTACACCTTC.

The chain recombines TRBV21-1 with TRBJ2-7; the table assigns TRBD2, which was not confirmed against the DNA. TRBV21-1 is annotated as a pseudogene. This CDR3 spans 14 amino acids. DNA of the CDR3: TGTGCCAGCAGCAAAGCCGGACTTCCGAGGGAGCAGTACGTC. It codes for CASSKAGLPREQYV.

The chain carries TRBV15 and TRBJ2-7; either TRBD1 or TRBD2 may fit D (6 bases each). Per the germline V gene, CDR1 is LNHNV and CDR2 is YYDKDF (reference sequence). The CDR3 has 15 amino acids. Trimming took 1 base from V and 3 from J, leaving 13 bases between them. The CDR3 DNA reads as TGTGCCACCAGCAGAGGTCCGGGGGCCTACTACGAGCAGTACTTC. Translating it yields CATSRGPGAYYEQYF.

The J gene is TRBJ2-1, the V gene TRBV7-2; unclear D gene. The CDR3 extends over 15 amino acids. V was clipped by 4 bases and J by 0 bases, with 10 bases between them. Germline V lookup: CDR1 SGHTA, CDR2 FQGNSA. The CDR3 DNA sequence: TGTGCCAGCAGCTCGACCTTTAGCTCCTACAATGAGCAGTTCTTC. Translation gives CASSSTFSSYNEQFF.

Here the CDR3 reads CAGGGRTGELFF. The DNA of the CDR3 is TGTGCCGGGGGCGGTCGGACCGGGGAGCTGTTTTTT. The chain couples TRBV12-3 or TRBV12-4 to TRBJ2-2, with a possible D match to TRBD1 (6 bases). V shed 11 bases and J shed 5 bases, with 12 bases lying between them. CDR3 length: 12 residues.

The gene calls are TRBV5-1 and TRBJ2-7; D may be TRBD1 (6 bases). Germline V lookup: CDR1 SGHRS, CDR2 YFSETQ. Trimming stripped 4 bases from V and 0 bases from J, with 14 bases between. CDR3 length: 15 amino acids. CDR3 residues: CASSPEGGPSYEQYF. DNA of the CDR3: TGCGCCAGCAGCCCCGAAGGGGGACCCTCCTACGAGCAGTACTTC. Full variable domain (rest looked up from reference TRBV5-1 and TRBJ2-7): KAGVTQTPRYLIKTRGQQVTLSCSPISGHRSVSWYQQTPGQGLQFLFEYFSETQRNKGNFPGRFSGRQFSNSRSEMNVSTLELGDSALYLCASSPEGGPSYEQYFGPGTRLTVT.

This chain links TRBV29-1 with TRBJ2-1; 9 bases fit TRBD1. The CDR3 extends over 14 amino acids. Per the germline V gene, CDR1 is SQVTM and CDR2 is ANQGSEA. V was pared by 2 bases and J by 8 bases, with 7 bases of the junction left unmatched. The CDR3 reads CSVEYGTGLDEQFF. CDR3 nucleotide sequence: TGCAGCGTTGAATATGGGACAGGGCTCGATGAGCAGTTCTTC.

The gene calls are TRBV5-6 and TRBJ2-1; D call uncertain. V was cut by 3 bases and J by 10 bases, with 8 bases left in between. The CDR3 contains 11 residues. CDR1 and CDR2 (germline): SGHDT, YYEEEE. CDR3 in DNA: TGTGCCAGCAGCTGGCGACAAGAGCAGTTCTTC. This gives the protein CASSWRQEQFF.

J is TRBJ1-5 and V is TRBV4-2; unclear D gene. CDR3 length: 16 amino acids. Germline CDR1 LGHNA, CDR2 YNFKEQ. Trimming took 1 base from V and 1 from J, leaving 11 bases between them. The CDR3: CASSQVEGGSNQPQHF. CDR3 DNA: TGTGCCAGCAGCCAAGTCGAGGGAGGGAGCAATCAGCCCCAGCATTTT.

V usage is TRBV12-1 and J usage is TRBJ2-3; the table calls TRBD2, which could not be checked here. TRBV12-1 is given as a pseudogene. The CDR3 has 17 residues. The CDR3 loop is CASSSRTSGTPTDTQYF. DNA for the CDR3: TGTGCCAGCAGCTCCCGGACTAGCGGGACCCCCACAGATACGCAGTATTTT.

The chain links TRBV5-1 to TRBJ1-2, with D possibly being TRBD1 (6 bases). CDR1 is SGHRS and CDR2 is YFSETQ in the germline V gene. Trimming took off 0 bases at V and 4 bases at J, with 10 bases between the two ends. The CDR3 covers 14 residues. CDR3 DNA: TGCGCCAGCAGCTTGGAGGGCAGGGGCTATGGCTACACCTTC. Translated, it gives CASSLEGRGYGYTF.

The chain links TRBV3-1 (or the pseudogene TRBV3-2) to TRBJ2-7; a possible D gene is TRBD2 (7 bases). The ends were cut back, 1 base at V and 6 bases at J, with 13 bases in the middle. This CDR3 contains 14 residues. Germline values: CDR1 LGHDT, CDR2 YNNKEL (reference sequence). CDR3 in amino acids: CASSQVRGGGEQYF. For the CDR3, the DNA is TGTGCCAGCAGCCAAGTAAGGGGGGGTGGCGAGCAGTACTTC.

The J gene is TRBJ1-5, the V gene TRBV19, with D hard to call. V shed 7 bases and J shed 6 bases, with 10 bases lying between them. Germline assignment: CDR1 LNHDA and CDR2 SQIVND (reference sequence). The CDR3 spans 12 residues. CDR3 amino acids: CASKEGTQPQHF. In DNA, the CDR3 is TGTGCCAGTAAGGAGGGAACTCAGCCCCAGCATTTT. Filled out from reference TRBV19 and TRBJ1-5, the complete variable domain reads DGGITQSPKYLFRKEGQNVTLSCEQNLNHDAMYWYRQDPGQGLRLIYYSQIVNDFQKGDIAEGYSVSREKKESFPLTVTSAQKNPTAFYLCASKEGTQPQHFGDGTRLSIL.

This rearrangement joins TRBV6-5 to TRBJ1-6; D remains unclear. Trimming left V 10 bases short and J 0 bases short, with 7 bases between. This CDR3 comprises 13 residues. The V gene's germline CDR1 is MNHEY and CDR2 SVGAGI. As DNA, the CDR3 is TGTGCCACCCGTGGCTCCTATAATTCACCCCTCCACTTT. It translates to CATRGSYNSPLHF.

V usage is TRBV29-1 and J usage is TRBJ1-1; D is ambiguous. Germline values: CDR1 SQVTM, CDR2 ANQGSEA. The CDR3 runs 13 residues. V was trimmed by 4 bases and J by 4 bases, leaving 13 bases between them. CDR3 DNA: TGCAGCGTTGCCCGCGGGCTAGGCACTGAAGCTTTCTTT. Residues: CSVARGLGTEAFF. Full variable domain (rest looked up from reference TRBV29-1 and TRBJ1-1): SAVISQKPSRDICQRGTSLTIQCQVDSQVTMMFWYRQQPGQSLTLIATANQGSEATYESGFVIDKFPISRPNLTFSTLTVSNMSPEDSSIYLCSVARGLGTEAFFGQGTRLTVV.

This chain uses TRBV10-3 with TRBJ2-2, with TRBD1 matching over 7 bases. CDR1 is ENHRY, CDR2 SYGVKD, per germline. This CDR3 has 15 amino acids. V was clipped by 4 bases and J by 2 bases; unmatched bases: 4. CDR3 in amino acids: CAISAQGRNTGELFF. Written as DNA, the CDR3 is TGTGCCATCAGTGCACAGGGGAGAAACACCGGGGAGCTGTTTTTT.

The V and J genes are TRBV7-9 and TRBJ1-2, with 12 positions matching TRBD1. This CDR3 spans 16 amino acids. V was pared by 5 bases and J by 4 bases, with 8 bases of the junction left unmatched. Germline CDR1 SEHNR, CDR2 FQNEAQ (reference sequence). The CDR3 here is CASSPPGGQGAYGYTF. In nucleotides, the CDR3 is TGTGCCAGCAGCCCACCTGGGGGACAGGGGGCCTATGGCTACACCTTC. Combining the CDR3 with reference TRBV7-9 and TRBJ1-2 gives the whole variable domain DTGVSQNPRHKITKRGQNVTFRCDPISEHNRLYWYRQTLGQGPEFLTYFQNEAQLEKSRLLSDRFSAERPKGSFSTLEIQRTEQGDSAMYLCASSPPGGQGAYGYTFGSGTRLTVV.

The chain employs TRBV5-6 and TRBJ1-2; 9 bases fit TRBD1. Per the germline V gene, CDR1 is SGHDT and CDR2 is YYEEEE. CDR3 size: 16 residues. V was pared by 0 bases and J by 4 bases, with 7 bases of the junction left unmatched. CDR3 coding DNA: TGTGCCAGCAGCTTGGTTGTGGGGACAGGGCCCTATGGCTACACCTTC. It specifies CASSLVVGTGPYGYTF.

The V gene is TRBV5-1, the J gene TRBJ1-1; no firm D call. The CDR3 is 13 amino acids. The germline V gene encodes CDR1 SGHRS and CDR2 YFSETQ. V lost 0 bases, J lost 2 bases, and 5 bases lay in between. The CDR3 region is CASSLVPNTEAFF. The CDR3 nucleotides are TGCGCCAGCAGCTTGGTCCCCAACACTGAAGCTTTCTTT.

V gene TRBV5-1 combines with J gene TRBJ2-2; 7 positions agree with TRBD1. The V gene end was trimmed by 5 bases and the J gene end by 3 bases; junction bases not matched to a gene: 10. The CDR3 length is 16 residues. Looked up from germline, CDR1 is SGHRS and CDR2 is YFSETQ. DNA of the CDR3: TGCGCCAGCAGGGGCGGACAGGTGGTAGACACCGGGGAGCTGTTTTTT. The encoded protein is CASRGGQVVDTGELFF.

This clone has a handful of counts. The gene calls are TRBV11-3 and TRBJ1-3, with D tentatively TRBD1 (5 bases). V was shortened by 5 bases and J by 1 base, with 12 bases between the two germline ends. This CDR3 contains 15 residues. From germline, CDR1 is SGHNT and CDR2 YENEEA. CDR3 sequence (DNA): TGTGCCAGCAGCCCCGGGACCCAGTCTGGAAACACCATATATTTT. This codes for CASSPGTQSGNTIYF.

J is TRBJ2-5 and V is TRBV2; TRBD2 matches 7 bases. With 5 bases clipped from V and 5 bases from J, the junction kept 5 bases outside the gene matches. The CDR3 is made up of 13 amino acids. Germline CDR1 and CDR2: SNHLY and FYNNEI. The CDR3, as DNA: TGTGCCAGCAGTTTCGGGGGGACCGAGACCCAGTACTTC. It yields the protein CASSFGGTETQYF.

The V call is TRBV6-2 or TRBV6-3, the J call TRBJ2-2; 9 positions match TRBD2. Germline-derived CDR1 and CDR2 are MNHEY and SVGEGT. The ends lost 6 bases at V and 7 bases at J; junction bases unmatched: 6. This CDR3 spans 14 amino acids. The CDR3: CASSPSGVYGELFF. The CDR3 DNA follows: TGTGCCAGCAGCCCTAGCGGGGTTTACGGGGAGCTGTTTTTT.

The chain carries TRBV27 and TRBJ1-2; D unclear. V was shortened by 4 bases and J by 8 bases, with 11 bases between the two germline ends. The CDR3 length is 12 residues. Germline CDR1 reads MNHEY; CDR2 reads SMNVEV (reference sequence). The CDR3 nucleotides read TGTGCCAGCAGTTCCCTCGGTAGGGGCTACACCTTC. It specifies CASSSLGRGYTF.